Below are 2 T cell receptor beta chains sequenced from a single sample in a study of shared clonotypes between healthy human individuals (dated by TCRdb to between 2020 and 2021). The method behind the library was the immunoSEQ multiplex PCR assay. The table comes from immuneACCESS by way of TCRdb, which keeps in-frame sequences with V and J called. Part of the clones is missing from these tables; in studies checked, under half for an unresolved V gene and the rest for unknown reasons. For this sample there are 2 million to 3 million clones; 93% appear just once. The ten largest clones capture around 0.4% of the sample. Sequencing was done on a sample of naive CD4+ T cells from PBMCs. This specimen's cell subset or site label, per the study, means: CD45RA+ positively selected. These receptors originate from a young man in good health. Some clones in this sample may be carry-over from other donors' samples.

A remark on this clone: Different DNA sequences within this sample yield the same CDR3. The rearrangement uses TRBV5-4 and TRBJ1-1; 7 bases map to TRBD1. The ends lost 5 bases at V and 1 base at J; junction bases unmatched: 5. The CDR3 spans 14 residues. Germline values: CDR1 SGHNT, CDR2 YYREEE (reference sequence). DNA for the CDR3: TGTGCCAGCAGGACCGGACAGGCGAACACTGAAGCTTTCTTT. Protein: CASRTGQANTEAFF.

V is TRBV7-9 and J is TRBJ2-7; possible D gene TRBD2, 5 bases. The V gene's germline CDR1 is SEHNR and CDR2 FQNEAQ (reference sequence). V lost 1 base and J lost 12, with 19 bases in between. The CDR3 is 14 amino acids. As DNA, the CDR3 is TGTGCCAGCAGCTTAGTTGAGAGGGAAGGGCGGTGGTACTTC. Amino acids: CASSLVEREGRWYF.